One T cell receptor (beta chain) is described in this entry. Its target is not known. These data come from a study of vaccination effects on CD4 cells after COVID-19. TCRdb keeps only in-frame clones here, not all; method: immunoSEQ multiplex PCR. The data hold about 22,000 clones, with 75% to 85% observed a single time. Viral peptide pools were used in the ViraFEST assay to expand antigen-specific CD4+ T cells, and sequencing came afterward. Culture lasted 10 days before CD4+ T cell isolation. Infection dated between March and December 2020, before the Alpha, Beta and Delta variants reached the United States. CDR3 length: 13 residues. Germline lookup yields CDR1 SGHTS and CDR2 YDEGEE. Trimming shortened V by 4 bases and J by 0 bases, and 8 bases separated the two germline ends.

The chain is built from TRBV5-8 and TRBJ2-7; no clear D. The specimen comprised CD4+ T cells from PBMCs cultured with a peptide pool, sampled before COVID-19 vaccination. The receptor was derived from a human donor who had a prior SARS-CoV-2 infection. CDR3 sequence: CASSRGVSYEQYF. The CDR3 nucleotides read TGTGCCAGCAGCCGTGGGGTCTCCTACGAGCAGTACTTC.